The sequence of this TCR beta chain was determined in a study of breast tumors, draining lymph nodes, adjacent tissues. TCRdb recomputed calls from the multiplex PCR reads with MiXCR, one row per CDR3 protein. The table lists about 180,000 distinct CDR3 sequences, 25% to 40% of them singletons, with approximately 4.2% in the top ten. This clonotype has ten or more counts. Germline-derived CDR1 and CDR2 are KGHDR and SFDVKD. This CDR3 has 15 amino acids. V lost 6 bases, J lost 4 bases, and 4 bases stayed unmatched. Breast cancer patients provided tissue from their axillary draining lymph nodes. This chain joins TRBV24-1 and TRBJ2-2; TRBD1 matches 10 bases. Sequenced input: axillary lymph node tissue. The sequence was obtained from a female donor with breast cancer. Some clones in this sample may be carry-over from other donors' samples. The CDR3 sequence: CATSLDRGFTGELFF. The DNA of the CDR3 is TGTGCCACCAGTCTGGACAGGGGGTTCACCGGGGAGCTGTTTTTT.